These T cell receptor beta chains were read from a single sample in a study of brain T cells in children with intractable seizures. Profiled with immunoSEQ multiplex PCR; TCRdb holds only in-frame clones, not every one. Among approximately 330,000 clones listed, 93% were seen once. Specimen: peripheral blood, collected 4 to 5 months after surgery. The source is a boy in the first two years of life with tuberous sclerosis and intractable seizures. Each CDR3 is given with its conserved first and last residue. The order of the fields is D gene, J gene, V gene, clone size, CDR3 DNA, CDR3 protein. A D gene is named only where the DNA matches it firmly. Some rows have no size entry. The others give once, few or many, or a class for an expanded clone.

D gene: NA
J gene: TRBJ1-1
V gene: TRBV3-1/TRBV3-2
clone size: NA
CDR3 DNA: TGTGCCAGCAGCCACCGGAGAGCTGAAGCTTTCTTT
CDR3 protein: CASSHRRAEAFF

D gene: NA
J gene: TRBJ2-5
V gene: TRBV28
clone size: NA
CDR3 DNA: TGTGCCAGCAGTTCCCAGGCTGCTCCCCAAGAGACCCAGTACTTC
CDR3 protein: CASSSQAAPQETQYF

D gene: NA
J gene: TRBJ2-1
V gene: TRBV10-1
clone size: NA
CDR3 DNA: TGCGCCAGCAGTGAAACGGGCGTGGCTTTCAATGAGCAGTTCTTC
CDR3 protein: CASSETGVAFNEQFF

D gene: TRBD1
J gene: TRBJ2-7
V gene: TRBV19
clone size: NA
CDR3 DNA: TGTGCCAGTAGTATGGGACAGGGACTTGATTACGAGCAGTACTTC
CDR3 protein: CASSMGQGLDYEQYF

D gene: NA
J gene: TRBJ1-1
V gene: TRBV20-1
clone size: NA
CDR3 DNA: TGCAGTGCTAGTGATATCGAGGAAGCTTTCTTT
CDR3 protein: CSASDIEEAFF

D gene: TRBD2
J gene: TRBJ2-1
V gene: TRBV5-4
clone size: NA
CDR3 DNA: TGTGCCAGCAGCCTAGCGGGCCTTAATATAAACAATGAGCAGTTCTTC
CDR3 protein: CASSLAGLNINNEQFF

D gene: NA
J gene: TRBJ1-1
V gene: TRBV20-1
clone size: NA
CDR3 DNA: TGCAGTGCTAGTCGTGCAGGGAGGGCCACTGAAGCTTTCTTT
CDR3 protein: CSASRAGRATEAFF

D gene: NA
J gene: TRBJ2-6
V gene: TRBV7-9
clone size: NA
CDR3 DNA: TGTGCCAGCAGCTTAAACAGCGCCTCTGGGGCCAACGTCCTGACTTTC
CDR3 protein: CASSLNSASGANVLTF

D gene: NA
J gene: TRBJ1-5
V gene: TRBV25-1
clone size: NA
CDR3 DNA: TGTGCCAGCAGTCATGCAGACGCCTATCAGCCCCAGCATTTT
CDR3 protein: CASSHADAYQPQHF

D gene: TRBD2
J gene: TRBJ2-1
V gene: TRBV27
clone size: NA
CDR3 DNA: TGTGCCAGCAGTCCTAGCGGGAGTTACCACAATGAGCAGTTCTTC
CDR3 protein: CASSPSGSYHNEQFF

D gene: TRBD1
J gene: TRBJ2-3
V gene: TRBV15
clone size: NA
CDR3 DNA: TGTGCCACCAGCGGAACGACAGGGCTAGCAGATACGCAGTATTTT
CDR3 protein: CATSGTTGLADTQYF

D gene: TRBD1
J gene: TRBJ2-6
V gene: TRBV27
clone size: NA
CDR3 DNA: TGTGCCAGCAGTTTATCAACCTTCCCCGGACAGGCCATGGGGGGGGCCAACGTCCTGACTTTC
CDR3 protein: CASSLSTFPGQAMGGANVLTF

D gene: TRBD2
J gene: TRBJ2-3
V gene: TRBV29-1
clone size: NA
CDR3 DNA: TGCAGCGTTAGGGTGTGGGGCGGGAGGGCAGATACGCAGTATTTT
CDR3 protein: CSVRVWGGRADTQYF

D gene: TRBD2
J gene: TRBJ2-1
V gene: TRBV4-1
clone size: NA
CDR3 DNA: TGCGCCAGCAGCCAAGATGGTTGTAATTATACTAGCGATTTGGTAATTTTAAATGAGCAGTTCTTC
CDR3 protein: CASSQDGCNYTSDLVILNEQFF

D gene: TRBD1
J gene: TRBJ2-1
V gene: TRBV7-9
clone size: NA
CDR3 DNA: TGTGCCAGCAGCGCGGCGGGACAGGGGGGGAACAATGAGCAGTTCTTC
CDR3 protein: CASSAAGQGGNNEQFF

D gene: NA
J gene: TRBJ2-5
V gene: TRBV25-1
clone size: NA
CDR3 DNA: TGTGCCAGCAGTGAATTGGGGCGAGAACACCAAGAGACCCAGTACTTC
CDR3 protein: CASSELGREHQETQYF

D gene: TRBD1
J gene: TRBJ1-2
V gene: TRBV2
clone size: NA
CDR3 DNA: TGTGCCAGCAACCCTGACAGGGTTCGAGATGGCTACACCTTC
CDR3 protein: CASNPDRVRDGYTF

D gene: NA
J gene: TRBJ2-1
V gene: TRBV9
clone size: NA
CDR3 DNA: TGTGCCAGCAGCGTAGCTGTGGGATTTGGTAATGAGCAGTTCTTC
CDR3 protein: CASSVAVGFGNEQFF

D gene: NA
J gene: TRBJ2-1
V gene: TRBV3-1/TRBV3-2
clone size: once
CDR3 DNA: TGTGCCAGCAGCCCTGGGACTCCAAGCTCCTACAATGAGCAGTTCTTC
CDR3 protein: CASSPGTPSSYNEQFF

D gene: NA
J gene: TRBJ2-1
V gene: TRBV24-1
clone size: NA
CDR3 DNA: TGTGCCACCAGTGATTTGGTCGATGAGCAGTTCTTC
CDR3 protein: CATSDLVDEQFF

D gene: NA
J gene: TRBJ2-3
V gene: TRBV6-5
clone size: once
CDR3 DNA: TGTGCCAGCAGTTACTCCTCGTCTGGGAACGCGGGGCAGTATTTT
CDR3 protein: CASSYSSSGNAGQYF

D gene: TRBD1
J gene: TRBJ1-4
V gene: TRBV19
clone size: NA
CDR3 DNA: TGTGCCAGTAGAACTTTTTCGGGACAGCTTAATGAAAAACTGTTTTTT
CDR3 protein: CASRTFSGQLNEKLFF

D gene: NA
J gene: TRBJ1-5
V gene: TRBV30
clone size: NA
CDR3 DNA: TGTGCCATATCCCCCGCGGGGGGGTATAGCAATCAGCCCCAGCATTTT
CDR3 protein: CAISPAGGYSNQPQHF

D gene: TRBD2
J gene: TRBJ2-2
V gene: TRBV4-1
clone size: NA
CDR3 DNA: TGCGCCAGCAGCCAATCGGGGACTAGCGAGGCCGGGGAGCTGTTTTTT
CDR3 protein: CASSQSGTSEAGELFF

D gene: NA
J gene: TRBJ1-1
V gene: TRBV5-1
clone size: once
CDR3 DNA: TGCGCCAGCATCCAAGTCACAGGAGGAGGTATAGAAGCTTTCTTT
CDR3 protein: CASIQVTGGGIEAFF

D gene: NA
J gene: TRBJ2-7
V gene: TRBV30
clone size: NA
CDR3 DNA: TGTGCCTGGAGTTCCGCCAGGACCTACGAGCAGTACTTC
CDR3 protein: CAWSSARTYEQYF

D gene: TRBD1
J gene: TRBJ2-7
V gene: TRBV30
clone size: NA
CDR3 DNA: TGTGCCTGGAGGGGGGGACAGGCCGCCTACGAGCAGTACTTC
CDR3 protein: CAWRGGQAAYEQYF

D gene: NA
J gene: TRBJ1-2
V gene: TRBV6-5
clone size: NA
CDR3 DNA: TGTGCCAGCACACCCTTAAGGACTAACTATGGCTACACCTTC
CDR3 protein: CASTPLRTNYGYTF

D gene: TRBD1
J gene: TRBJ1-1
V gene: TRBV5-4
clone size: once
CDR3 DNA: TGTGCCAGCAGCCGCGACAGGGCTAGCCCCAAAGCTTTCTTT
CDR3 protein: CASSRDRASPKAFF

D gene: NA
J gene: TRBJ2-5
V gene: TRBV5-4
clone size: NA
CDR3 DNA: TGTGCCAGCAGCTTGTCCGTTTGGGGAGTGGGTGAGACCCAGTACTTC
CDR3 protein: CASSLSVWGVGETQYF

D gene: TRBD1
J gene: TRBJ1-2
V gene: TRBV5-1
clone size: NA
CDR3 DNA: TGCGCCAGCAGCTTAGATCAGGGGGCGATAGGAAATGGCTACACCTTC
CDR3 protein: CASSLDQGAIGNGYTF

D gene: NA
J gene: TRBJ2-3
V gene: TRBV6-5
clone size: NA
CDR3 DNA: TGTGCCAGCAGTTACTCTATTTCGGGTGGCACAGATACGCAGTATTTT
CDR3 protein: CASSYSISGGTDTQYF

D gene: TRBD2
J gene: TRBJ2-1
V gene: TRBV27
clone size: once
CDR3 DNA: TGTGCCAGCAGTAGGAGCGGGAAGAACAATGAGCAGTTCTTC
CDR3 protein: CASSRSGKNNEQFF

D gene: NA
J gene: TRBJ2-3
V gene: TRBV27
clone size: NA
CDR3 DNA: TGTGCCAGCAGTTTAGTCCTCCCAAGCCACTCCTCCGCCACAGATACGCAGTATTTT
CDR3 protein: CASSLVLPSHSSATDTQYF

D gene: TRBD1
J gene: TRBJ1-2
V gene: TRBV9
clone size: NA
CDR3 DNA: TGTGCCAGCAGCGTAGAGGTCGCAGGGGGGAACTATGGCTACACCTTC
CDR3 protein: CASSVEVAGGNYGYTF

D gene: TRBD1
J gene: TRBJ2-6
V gene: TRBV5-1
clone size: NA
CDR3 DNA: TGCGCCAGCAGCGTGGACAGGGGATCTGGGGCCAACGTCCTGACTTTC
CDR3 protein: CASSVDRGSGANVLTF

D gene: TRBD2
J gene: TRBJ2-7
V gene: TRBV3-1/TRBV3-2
clone size: NA
CDR3 DNA: TGTGCCAGCAGCCAAGGCGGGGGGCAAGGGGAGCAGTACTTC
CDR3 protein: CASSQGGGQGEQYF

D gene: NA
J gene: TRBJ1-1
V gene: TRBV6-1
clone size: NA
CDR3 DNA: TGTGCCAGCAGTACAGGACCATCGAACACTGAAGCTTTCTTT
CDR3 protein: CASSTGPSNTEAFF

D gene: TRBD2
J gene: TRBJ2-1
V gene: TRBV24-1
clone size: NA
CDR3 DNA: TGTGCCACCAGTGATGAGACTAGCGGGCAGTTCTTC
CDR3 protein: CATSDETSGQFF